The clone carrying this T cell receptor beta chain was seen repeatedly, ten times or more. Its antigen is not identified. No ophthalmopathy progression within 18 months constituted stable Graves' hyperthyroidism. The study excluded patients with uncontrolled infection, other autoimmune disease, pregnancy or lactation. Fresh peripheral blood, roughly 10 ml of it, supplied the PBMCs. TCR beta CDR3 regions were amplified from RNA. Primed by the HTBI set, a first-round RT-PCR was run on the TCR CDR3. TCRdb ran MiXCR on the multiplex PCR reads and lists one entry per CDR3 protein. The sample has hundreds of thousands of distinct CDR3 sequences; 13% are singletons. These data come from a study of T cells in Graves' hyperthyroidism and ophthalmopathy. The study, taken as a whole, reports: Ophthalmopathy could be told apart from stable hyperthyroidism with a 13 V-J model.

The CDR3 has 17 amino acids. V was shortened by 1 base and J by 3 bases, with 16 bases between the two germline ends. Germline assignment: CDR1 SGHTA and CDR2 FQGTGA. The TCR was taken from a woman between 18 and 29 years old with Graves' hyperthyroidism. The sequenced material came from blood. The chain uses TRBV7-3 and TRBJ2-1, with D tentatively TRBD1 (6 bases). In nucleotides, the CDR3 is TGTGCCAGCAGCTTAAAAGGGGGAACCCCACACTACAATGAGCAGTTCTTC. It yields the protein CASSLKGGTPHYNEQFF.